The TCR beta chain described here comes from a study of blood T cell repertoires in COVID-19. Overall study context: Sources were T cells, B-cell-depleted T cells, or PBMCs; the material itself was cDNA or gDNA.

Patients at the Seattle site were enrolled during active infection and followed longitudinally. Germline V gives CDR1 MDHEN, CDR2 SYDVKM. Trimming pared 1 base from V and 5 bases from J, leaving 12 bases between. The CDR3 covers 14 residues. The repertoire was sequenced with immunoSEQ multiplex PCR; TCRdb's copy has only in-frame clones and lacks some. The sample carries 130,000 or so clones, about 83% recorded once. The J gene is TRBJ2-7, the V gene TRBV28; a possible D gene is TRBD2 (6 bases). Sample: peripheral blood. The TCR comes from a young man with COVID-19, enrolled during active disease. The CDR3 protein is CASSLSGSGNEQYF. CDR3 DNA sequence: TGTGCCAGCAGTTTATCCGGGAGTGGGAACGAGCAGTACTTC.